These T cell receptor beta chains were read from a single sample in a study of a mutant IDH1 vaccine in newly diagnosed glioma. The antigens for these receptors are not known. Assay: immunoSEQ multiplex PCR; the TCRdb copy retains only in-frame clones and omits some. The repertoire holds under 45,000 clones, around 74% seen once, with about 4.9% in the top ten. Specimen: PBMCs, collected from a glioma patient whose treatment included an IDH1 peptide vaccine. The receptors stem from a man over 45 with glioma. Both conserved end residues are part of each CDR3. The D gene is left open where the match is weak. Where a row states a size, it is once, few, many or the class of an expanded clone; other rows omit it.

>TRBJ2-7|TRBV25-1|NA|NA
CASSPKGYARGYEQYF
TGTGCCAGCAGTCCCAAAGGGTACGCGCGGGGCTACGAGCAGTACTTC
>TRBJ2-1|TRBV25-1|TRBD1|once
CASSLQGADEQFF
TGTGCCAGCAGTTTACAGGGGGCGGATGAGCAGTTCTTC
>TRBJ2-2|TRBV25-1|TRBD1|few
CASSEEQGEKTGELFF
TGTGCCAGCAGTGAGGAACAGGGGGAAAAAACCGGGGAGCTGTTTTTT
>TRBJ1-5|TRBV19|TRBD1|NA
CASRDRGRPQHF
TGTGCCAGTAGGGACAGGGGAAGGCCCCAGCATTTT
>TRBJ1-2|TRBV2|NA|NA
CASGGEAGYTF
TGTGCCAGCGGGGGGGAGGCTGGCTACACCTTC
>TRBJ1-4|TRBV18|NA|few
CAGSRGGNEKLFF
TGTGCCGGGTCACGAGGCGGTAATGAAAAACTGTTTTTT
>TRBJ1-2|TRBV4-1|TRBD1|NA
CASSRQAGGAGGDYTF
TGCGCCAGCAGCAGGCAGGCAGGGGGCGCAGGAGGGGACTACACCTTC
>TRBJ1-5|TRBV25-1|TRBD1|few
CASSPRTGGQPQHF
TGTGCCAGCAGTCCCCGGACAGGGGGTCAGCCCCAGCATTTT
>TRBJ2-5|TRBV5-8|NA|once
CASSLVVGRGHQETQYF
TGTGCCAGCAGCCTCGTGGTTGGACGGGGTCACCAAGAGACCCAGTACTTC
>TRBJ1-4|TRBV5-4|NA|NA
CASSLQGEKLFF
TGTGCCAGCAGCTTGCAGGGCGAAAAACTGTTTTTT
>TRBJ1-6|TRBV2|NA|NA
CAGGVTPDSPLHF
TGTGCTGGGGGCGTCACTCCAGATTCACCCCTCCACTTT
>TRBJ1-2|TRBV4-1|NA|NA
CASSQDRNYGYTF
TGCGCCAGCAGCCAAGACAGGAACTATGGCTACACCTTC
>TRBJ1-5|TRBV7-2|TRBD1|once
CASSSLGTGVSNQPQHF
TGTGCCAGCAGCTCTCTTGGGACAGGGGTGAGCAATCAGCCCCAGCATTTT
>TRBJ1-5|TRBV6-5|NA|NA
CASTPPRAPNQPQHF
TGTGCCAGCACTCCTCCCCGGGCCCCCAATCAGCCCCAGCATTTT
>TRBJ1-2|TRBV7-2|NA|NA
CASSTWGRGYTF
TGTGCCAGCAGCACCTGGGGAAGAGGCTACACCTTC
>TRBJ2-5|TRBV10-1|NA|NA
CASSESEDWGETQYF
TGCGCCAGCAGTGAGTCAGAGGACTGGGGAGAGACCCAGTACTTC
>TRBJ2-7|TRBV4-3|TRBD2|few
CASSQDRTSGYEQYF
TGCGCCAGCAGCCAAGACCGGACTAGCGGTTACGAGCAGTACTTC
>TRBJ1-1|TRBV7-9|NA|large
CASSLVEGQTEAFF
TGTGCCAGCAGCTTGGTGGAGGGACAAACTGAAGCTTTCTTT
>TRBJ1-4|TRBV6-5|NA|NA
CASSRGQDPRELFF
TGTGCCAGCAGCCGTGGGCAGGACCCACGGGAACTGTTTTTT
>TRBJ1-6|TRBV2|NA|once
CASSDVRENSPLHF
TGTGCCAGCAGTGATGTCAGGGAAAATTCACCCCTCCACTTT
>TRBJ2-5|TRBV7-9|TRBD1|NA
CASSSLSRDRGRETQYF
TGTGCCAGCAGCTCATTATCCCGGGACAGGGGAAGGGAGACCCAGTACTTC
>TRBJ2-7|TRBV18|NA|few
CASSPPWAANEQYF
TGTGCCAGCTCACCACCGTGGGCGGCAAACGAGCAGTACTTC
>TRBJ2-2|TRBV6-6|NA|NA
CASRVNTGELFF
TGTGCCAGCAGGGTGAACACCGGGGAGCTGTTTTTT
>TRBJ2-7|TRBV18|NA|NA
CASSPRGAGMQYF
TGTGCCAGCTCACCGCGCGGGGCAGGAATGCAGTACTTC
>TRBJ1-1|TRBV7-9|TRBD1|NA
CASSPDRANTEAFF
TGTGCCAGCAGCCCCGACAGGGCGAACACTGAAGCTTTCTTT
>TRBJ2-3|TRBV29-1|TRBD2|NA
CSAPSGGNTDTQYF
TGCAGCGCACCTAGCGGGGGGAACACAGATACGCAGTATTTT
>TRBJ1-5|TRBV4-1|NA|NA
CASSQHSTGNQPQHF
TGCGCCAGCAGCCAACATTCGACGGGCAATCAGCCCCAGCATTTT
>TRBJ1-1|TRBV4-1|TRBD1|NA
CASTQGDANTEAFF
TGCGCCAGCACCCAGGGGGACGCGAACACTGAAGCTTTCTTT
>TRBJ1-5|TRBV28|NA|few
CASSPPTANQPQHF
TGTGCCAGCAGTCCCCCCACGGCCAATCAGCCCCAGCATTTT
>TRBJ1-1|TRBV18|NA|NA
CASRGQLNTEAFF
TGTGCCAGCCGAGGACAGTTGAACACTGAAGCTTTCTTT
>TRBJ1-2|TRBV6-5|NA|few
CASSPYRKGGYTF
TGTGCCAGCAGTCCCTATCGCAAAGGAGGCTACACCTTC
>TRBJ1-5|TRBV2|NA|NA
CASSEGRTKVPQHF
TGTGCCAGCAGTGAAGGTCGAACCAAGGTGCCCCAGCATTTT
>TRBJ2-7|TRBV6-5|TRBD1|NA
CASSRQGLTYEQYF
TGTGCCAGTTCCCGACAGGGGTTAACTTACGAGCAGTACTTC
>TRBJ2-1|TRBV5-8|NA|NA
CASSLATGINEQFF
TGTGCCAGCAGCTTGGCAACAGGGATAAATGAGCAGTTCTTC
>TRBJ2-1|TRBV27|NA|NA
CASSPPGRGYNEQFF
TGTGCCAGCAGCCCCCCGGGTCGGGGGTACAATGAGCAGTTCTTC
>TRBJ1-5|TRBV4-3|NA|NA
CASSQDNHRNQPQHF
TGCGCCAGCAGCCAAGATAATCACCGCAATCAGCCCCAGCATTTT
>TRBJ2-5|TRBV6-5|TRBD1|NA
CASSYGDRGQQETQYF
TGTGCCAGCAGTTACGGGGACAGGGGGCAGCAAGAGACCCAGTACTTC
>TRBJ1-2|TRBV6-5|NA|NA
CASSYDRINYGYTF
TGTGCCAGCAGTTACGACAGGATTAACTATGGCTACACCTTC
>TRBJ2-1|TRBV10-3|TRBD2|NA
CAIRSGGNNEQFF
TGTGCCATCAGGAGCGGGGGGAACAATGAGCAGTTCTTC
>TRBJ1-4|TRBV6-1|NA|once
CASSESGATNEKLFF
TGTGCCAGCAGTGAATCTGGAGCAACTAATGAAAAACTGTTTTTT
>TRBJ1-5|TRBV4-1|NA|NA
CASSPPGLNQPQHF
TGCGCCAGCAGCCCGCCGGGGCTTAATCAGCCCCAGCATTTT
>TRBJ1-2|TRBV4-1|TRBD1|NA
CASSQDGGQGSYTF
TGCGCCAGCAGCCAAGATGGGGGACAGGGCTCCTACACCTTC
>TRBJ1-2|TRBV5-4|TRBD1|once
CASSLGTAQYGYTF
TGTGCCAGCAGCTTAGGGACAGCTCAGTATGGCTACACCTTC